This is a list of T cell receptor beta chains from one sample in a study of T-cell reconstitution after alpha-beta-depleted transplantation in children. TCRdb ran MiXCR on the PCR reads and lists one entry per CDR3 protein. The top ten hold around 2.2% of the sample, which has approximately 500,000 distinct CDR3 sequences, 10% to 13% seen once. The sample was PBMCs, taken before TCRalphabeta/CD19-depleted stem cell transplant. The receptor set was obtained from a child aged 2-15 years with inherited bone marrow failure, due to receive a stem cell transplant. Each CDR3 is given with its conserved first and last residue. The order of the fields is J gene, D gene, clone size, V gene, CDR3 DNA, CDR3 protein. A D gene is named only where the DNA matches it firmly. Clone size appears in some rows only: once, few, many, or a class for an expanded clone.

TRBJ1-1 . many TRBV10-3 TGTGCCATCTCTCCGGGGTCAACTGAAGCTTTCTTT CAISPGSTEAFF
TRBJ1-3 . many TRBV10-2 TGCGCCAGCAGTGTAGGAAGCAGGGCGGCGACTGGAAACACCATATATTTT CASSVGSRAATGNTIYF
TRBJ2-1 . . TRBV5-4 TGTGCCAGCAGCTTAGGTAACCGGGGCCTATACAATGAGCAGTTCTTC CASSLGNRGLYNEQFF
TRBJ2-5 . many TRBV4-3 TGCGCCAGCAGCCCAACACAGGAACCGGGGACCCAGTACTTC CASSPTQEPGTQYF
TRBJ2-7 . . TRBV19 TGTGCCAGTAGTATAGTTCAGGGGGAGCAGTACTTC CASSIVQGEQYF
TRBJ2-1 . few TRBV5-1 TGCGCCCGCAGAAGACCCGATGAGCAGTTCTTC CARRRPDEQFF
TRBJ2-1 . few TRBV12-3/TRBV12-4 TGTGCCAGCACCCGCTTTTCGGTAAGCTCCTACAATGAGCAGTTCTTC CASTRFSVSSYNEQFF
TRBJ2-7 TRBD2 many TRBV4-1 TGCGCCAGCAGCCCGACTAGCGGTACTCCCTACGAGCAGTACTTC CASSPTSGTPYEQYF
TRBJ2-2 . many TRBV21-1 TGTGCCAGCACCCAGTCCGGGACAGGGTATATCGGGGAGCTGTTTTTT CASTQSGTGYIGELFF
TRBJ2-7 . many TRBV5-1 TGCGCCAGCAGCTTGGTTGGGGGAGCCTCCTACGAGCAGTACTTC CASSLVGGASYEQYF
TRBJ1-1 . many TRBV6-6 TGTGCCAGCAGTCCCTTGAAGGACAGCCCTTTCTTT CASSPLKDSPFF
TRBJ2-5 . many TRBV7-6 TGTGCCAGCAGCTTAGATCAATGGGATCGAGGAGGGACCCAGTACTTC CASSLDQWDRGGTQYF
TRBJ2-3 TRBD2 many TRBV4-3 TGCGCCAGGGGCGGGACTAGCGAGTCCAATCCCCTCACAGATACGCAGTATTTT CARGGTSESNPLTDTQYF
TRBJ2-3 . many TRBV5-1 TGCGCCAGCAGCTTCGGGAGACGACCCACAGATACGCAGTATTTT CASSFGRRPTDTQYF
TRBJ2-5 . many TRBV5-1 TGCGCCAGCAGCCGCGGGACAGCCTACCAAGAGACCCAGTACTTC CASSRGTAYQETQYF
TRBJ1-1 . . TRBV19 TGTGCCACCGGTTTAGGGCTTGAAGCTTTCTTT CATGLGLEAFF
TRBJ2-1 . many TRBV4-3 TGCGCCAGCAGCCAAGATCCGTCCCGGGGGGCAGGTGAGCAGTTCTTC CASSQDPSRGAGEQFF
TRBJ1-2 TRBD1 few TRBV30 TGTGCCTGGACTGTGGACAGGGGGGGATATGGCTACACCTTC CAWTVDRGGYGYTF